The clone carrying this TCR beta chain appeared once. This sample was taken from a study of glioma-infiltrating T cells after dendritic cell vaccination. Repertoires were generated with immunoSEQ multiplex PCR, while TCRdb's copy carries only in-frame clones and drops some. The sample includes 55,000 to 70,000 clones, 75% to 90% seen only once; the top ten take less than 9.5%. Before vaccination, two weeks after the third vaccination, and at progression, PBMC were collected. There are 15 residues in the CDR3. Germline assignment: CDR1 MNHNS and CDR2 SASEGT. Losses at the gene ends were 7 bases for V and 5 bases for J; bases not matched to a gene: 14.

Sample: blood, taken before dendritic cell vaccination. V is TRBV6-1 and J is TRBJ2-7; TRBD2 matches 7 bases. This clonotype originated in a human donor with glioblastoma. CDR3 DNA: TGTGCCAGCACGGTGAACTGGCGGGGGTTGCACGAGCAGTACTTC. Its translation: CASTVNWRGLHEQYF.